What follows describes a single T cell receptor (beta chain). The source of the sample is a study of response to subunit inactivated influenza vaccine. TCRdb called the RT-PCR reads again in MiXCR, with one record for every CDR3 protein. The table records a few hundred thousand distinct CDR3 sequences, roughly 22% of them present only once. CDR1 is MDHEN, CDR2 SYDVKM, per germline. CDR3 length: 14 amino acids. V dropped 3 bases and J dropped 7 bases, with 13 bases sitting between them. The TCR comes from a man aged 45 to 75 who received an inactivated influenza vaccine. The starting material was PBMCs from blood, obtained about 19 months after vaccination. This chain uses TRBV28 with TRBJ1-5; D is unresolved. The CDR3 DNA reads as TGTGCCAGCAGTTTTTTGTCGAAGGACCAGCCCCAGCATTTT. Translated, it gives CASSFLSKDQPQHF. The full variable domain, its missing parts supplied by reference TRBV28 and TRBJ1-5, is DVKVTQSSRYLVKRTGEKVFLECVQDMDHENMFWYRQDPGLGLRLIYFSYDVKMKEKGDIPEGYSVSREKKERFSLILESASTNQTSMYLCASSFLSKDQPQHFGDGTRLSIL.